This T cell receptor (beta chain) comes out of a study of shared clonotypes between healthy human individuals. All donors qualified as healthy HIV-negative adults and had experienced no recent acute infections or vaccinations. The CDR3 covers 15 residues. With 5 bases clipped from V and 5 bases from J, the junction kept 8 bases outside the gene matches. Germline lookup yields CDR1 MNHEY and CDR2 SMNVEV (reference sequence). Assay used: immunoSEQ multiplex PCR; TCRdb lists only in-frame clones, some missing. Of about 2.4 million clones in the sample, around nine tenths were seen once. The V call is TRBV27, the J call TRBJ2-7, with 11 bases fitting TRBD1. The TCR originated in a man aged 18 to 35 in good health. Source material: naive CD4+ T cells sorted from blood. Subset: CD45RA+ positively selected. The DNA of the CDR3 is TGTGCCAGCAGTCCCGGGGACAGGGGGTCAGACGAGCAGTACTTC. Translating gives CASSPGDRGSDEQYF.